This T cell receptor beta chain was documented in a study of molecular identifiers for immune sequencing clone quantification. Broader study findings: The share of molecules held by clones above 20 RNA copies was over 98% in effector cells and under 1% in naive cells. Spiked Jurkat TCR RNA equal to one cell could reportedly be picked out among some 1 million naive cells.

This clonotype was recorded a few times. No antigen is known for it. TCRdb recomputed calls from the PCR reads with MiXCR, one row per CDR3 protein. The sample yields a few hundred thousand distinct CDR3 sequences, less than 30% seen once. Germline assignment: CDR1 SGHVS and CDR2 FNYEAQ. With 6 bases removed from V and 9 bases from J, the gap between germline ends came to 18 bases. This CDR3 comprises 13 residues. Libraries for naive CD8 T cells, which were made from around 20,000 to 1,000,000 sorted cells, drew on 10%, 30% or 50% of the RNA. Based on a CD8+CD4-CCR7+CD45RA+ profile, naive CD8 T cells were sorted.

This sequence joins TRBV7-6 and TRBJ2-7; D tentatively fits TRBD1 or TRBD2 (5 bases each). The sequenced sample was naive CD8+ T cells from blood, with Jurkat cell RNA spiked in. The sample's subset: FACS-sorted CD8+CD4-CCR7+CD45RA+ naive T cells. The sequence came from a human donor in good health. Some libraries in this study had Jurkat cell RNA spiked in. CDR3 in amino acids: CASRPGTRDAQYF. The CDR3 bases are TGTGCCAGCAGACCCGGGACGAGGGACGCGCAGTACTTC.